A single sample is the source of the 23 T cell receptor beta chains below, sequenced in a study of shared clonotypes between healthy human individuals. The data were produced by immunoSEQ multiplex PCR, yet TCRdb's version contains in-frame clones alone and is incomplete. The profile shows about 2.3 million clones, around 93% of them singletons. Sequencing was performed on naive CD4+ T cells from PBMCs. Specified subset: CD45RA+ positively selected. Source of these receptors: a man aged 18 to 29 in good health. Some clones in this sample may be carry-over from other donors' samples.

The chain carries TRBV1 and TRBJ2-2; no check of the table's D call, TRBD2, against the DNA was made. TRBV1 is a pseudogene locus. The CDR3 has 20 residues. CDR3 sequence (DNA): TGCACCAGCAGCCAAGAGTGGGGACTAGCGGGGGGCTCGAACACCGGGGAGCTGTTTTTT. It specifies CTSSQEWGLAGGSNTGELFF.

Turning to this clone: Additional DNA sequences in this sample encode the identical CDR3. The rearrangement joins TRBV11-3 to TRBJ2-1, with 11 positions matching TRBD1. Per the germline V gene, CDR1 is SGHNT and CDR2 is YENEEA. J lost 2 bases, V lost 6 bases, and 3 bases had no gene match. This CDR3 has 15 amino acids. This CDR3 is CASSLGQGAYNEQFF. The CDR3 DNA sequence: TGTGCCAGCAGTCTGGGACAGGGGGCCTACAATGAGCAGTTCTTC.

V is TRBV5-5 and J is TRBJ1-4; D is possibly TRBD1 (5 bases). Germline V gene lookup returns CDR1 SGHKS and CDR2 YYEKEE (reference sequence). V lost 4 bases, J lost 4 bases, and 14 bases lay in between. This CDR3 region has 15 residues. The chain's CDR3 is CASSGKQESNEKLFF. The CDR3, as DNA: TGTGCCAGCAGCGGAAAACAGGAGAGTAATGAAAAACTGTTTTTT.

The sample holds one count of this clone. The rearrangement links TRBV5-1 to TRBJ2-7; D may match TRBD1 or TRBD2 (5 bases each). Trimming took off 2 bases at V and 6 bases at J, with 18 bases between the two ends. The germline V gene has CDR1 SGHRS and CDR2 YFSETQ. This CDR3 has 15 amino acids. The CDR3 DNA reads TGCGCCAGCAGCTTAGGGTATGTCGGGGCCGGCGAGCAGTACTTC. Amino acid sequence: CASSLGYVGAGEQYF. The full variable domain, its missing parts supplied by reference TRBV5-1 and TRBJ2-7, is KAGVTQTPRYLIKTRGQQVTLSCSPISGHRSVSWYQQTPGQGLQFLFEYFSETQRNKGNFPGRFSGRQFSNSRSEMNVSTLELGDSALYLCASSLGYVGAGEQYFGPGTRLTVT.

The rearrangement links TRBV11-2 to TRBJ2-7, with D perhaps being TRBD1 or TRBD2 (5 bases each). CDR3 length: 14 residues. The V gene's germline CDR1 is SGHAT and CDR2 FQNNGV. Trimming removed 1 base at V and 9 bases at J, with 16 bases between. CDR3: CASSLVAGSTGQYF. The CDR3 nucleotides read TGTGCCAGCAGCTTAGTGGCAGGGAGTACGGGGCAGTACTTC.

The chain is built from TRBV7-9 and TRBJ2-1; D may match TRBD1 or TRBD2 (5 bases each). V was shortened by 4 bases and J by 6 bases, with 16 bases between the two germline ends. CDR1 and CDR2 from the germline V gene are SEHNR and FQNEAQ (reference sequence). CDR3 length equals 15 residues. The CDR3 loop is CASSSGTHLSNEQFF. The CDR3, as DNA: TGTGCCAGCAGCTCCGGGACCCACCTATCCAATGAGCAGTTCTTC.

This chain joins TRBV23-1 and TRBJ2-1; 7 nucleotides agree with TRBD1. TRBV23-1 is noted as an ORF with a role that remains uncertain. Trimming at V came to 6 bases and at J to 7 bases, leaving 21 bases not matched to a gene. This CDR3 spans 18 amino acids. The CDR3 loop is CASSDNIDRAKGRNEQFF. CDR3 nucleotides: TGCGCCAGCAGCGATAATATTGACAGGGCTAAGGGAAGGAATGAGCAGTTCTTC.

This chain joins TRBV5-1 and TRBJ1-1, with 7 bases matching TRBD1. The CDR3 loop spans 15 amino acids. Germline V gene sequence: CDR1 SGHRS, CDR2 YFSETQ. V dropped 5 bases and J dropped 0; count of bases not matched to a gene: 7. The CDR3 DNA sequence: TGCGCCAGCAGACCCCCGGGACAGATGAACACTGAAGCTTTCTTT. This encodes CASRPPGQMNTEAFF.

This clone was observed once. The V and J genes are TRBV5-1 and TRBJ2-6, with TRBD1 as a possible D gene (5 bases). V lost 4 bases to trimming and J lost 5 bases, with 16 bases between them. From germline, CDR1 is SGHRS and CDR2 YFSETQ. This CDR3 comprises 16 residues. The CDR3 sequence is CASSQGLPERANVLTF. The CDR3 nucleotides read TGCGCCAGCAGCCAGGGCTTACCGGAGCGGGCCAACGTCCTGACTTTC.

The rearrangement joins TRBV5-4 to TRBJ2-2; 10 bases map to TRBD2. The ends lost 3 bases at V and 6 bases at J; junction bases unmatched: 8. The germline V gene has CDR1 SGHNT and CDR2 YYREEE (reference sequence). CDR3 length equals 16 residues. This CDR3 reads CASSSKREGPAGELFF. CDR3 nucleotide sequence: TGTGCCAGCAGCTCTAAGCGGGAGGGCCCCGCCGGGGAGCTGTTTTTT.

CDR3: CASTPPEAVETQYF. In DNA form, the CDR3 reads TGTGCCAGTACCCCCCCGGAGGCCGTGGAGACCCAGTACTTC. The rearrangement joins TRBV19 to TRBJ2-5; D perhaps matches TRBD2 (5 bases). V was trimmed by 7 bases and J by 5 bases, leaving 17 bases between them. The CDR3 loop spans 14 amino acids. Germline V gene data show CDR1 as LNHDA and CDR2 as SQIVND (reference sequence). Full variable domain (rest looked up from reference TRBV19 and TRBJ2-5): DGGITQSPKYLFRKEGQNVTLSCEQNLNHDAMYWYRQDPGQGLRLIYYSQIVNDFQKGDIAEGYSVSREKKESFPLTVTSAQKNPTAFYLCASTPPEAVETQYFGPGTRLLVL.

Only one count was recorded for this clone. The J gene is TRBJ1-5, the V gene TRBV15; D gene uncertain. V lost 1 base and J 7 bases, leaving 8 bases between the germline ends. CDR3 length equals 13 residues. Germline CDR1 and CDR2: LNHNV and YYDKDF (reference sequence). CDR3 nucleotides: TGTGCCACCAGCAGAGCTCCCCGGCAGCCCCAGCATTTT. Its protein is CATSRAPRQPQHF.

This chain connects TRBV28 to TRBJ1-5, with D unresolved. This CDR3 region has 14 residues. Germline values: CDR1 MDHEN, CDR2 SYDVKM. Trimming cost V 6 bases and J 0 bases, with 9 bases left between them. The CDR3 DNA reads TGTGCCAGCAGAAGTGCAGCTAGCAATCAGCCCCAGCATTTT. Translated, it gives CASRSAASNQPQHF. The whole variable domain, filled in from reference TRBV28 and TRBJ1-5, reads DVKVTQSSRYLVKRTGEKVFLECVQDMDHENMFWYRQDPGLGLRLIYFSYDVKMKEKGDIPEGYSVSREKKERFSLILESASTNQTSMYLCASRSAASNQPQHFGDGTRLSIL.

The CDR3 nucleotides are TGTGCCAGCAGTGACACAACTAGCGGAAGCACCGGGGAGCTGTTTTTT. Amino acid sequence: CASSDTTSGSTGELFF. This sequence joins TRBV25-1 and TRBJ2-2; 8 bases are shared with TRBD2. This CDR3 spans 16 amino acids. The V segment lost 3 bases and the J segment 4 bases; nucleotides outside the gene matches: 7. The germline V gene has CDR1 MGHDK and CDR2 SYGVNS. The complete variable domain, with remaining parts taken from reference TRBV25-1 and TRBJ2-2, reads EADIYQTPRYLVIGTGKKITLECSQTMGHDKMYWYQQDPGMELHLIHYSYGVNSTEKGDLSSESTVSRIRTEHFPLTLESARPSHTSQYLCASSDTTSGSTGELFFGEGSRLTVL.

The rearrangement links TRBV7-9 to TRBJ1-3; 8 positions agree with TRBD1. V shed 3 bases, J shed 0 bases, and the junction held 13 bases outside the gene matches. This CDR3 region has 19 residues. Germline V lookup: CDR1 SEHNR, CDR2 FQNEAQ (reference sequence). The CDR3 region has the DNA TGTGCCAGCAGCTTGGTTGGGTGGCAGGGGGCTCCCTCTGGAAACACCATATATTTT. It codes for CASSLVGWQGAPSGNTIYF. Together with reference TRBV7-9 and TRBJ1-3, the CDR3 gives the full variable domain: DTGVSQNPRHKITKRGQNVTFRCDPISEHNRLYWYRQTLGQGPEFLTYFQNEAQLEKSRLLSDRFSAERPKGSFSTLEIQRTEQGDSAMYLCASSLVGWQGAPSGNTIYFGEGSWLTVV.

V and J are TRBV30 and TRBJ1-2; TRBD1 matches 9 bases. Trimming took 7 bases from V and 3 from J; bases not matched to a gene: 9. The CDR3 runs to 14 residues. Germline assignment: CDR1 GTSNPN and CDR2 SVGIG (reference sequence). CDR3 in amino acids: CASPPRTGDYGYTF. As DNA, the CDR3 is TGTGCCTCCCCTCCTAGGACAGGGGACTATGGCTACACCTTC.

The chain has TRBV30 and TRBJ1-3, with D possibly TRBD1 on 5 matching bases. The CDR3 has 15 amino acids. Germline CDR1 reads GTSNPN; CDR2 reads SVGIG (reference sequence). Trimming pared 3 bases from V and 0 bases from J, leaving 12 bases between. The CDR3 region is CAWSLDNSSGNTIYF. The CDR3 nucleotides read TGTGCCTGGAGCCTGGACAATTCCTCTGGAAACACCATATATTTT.

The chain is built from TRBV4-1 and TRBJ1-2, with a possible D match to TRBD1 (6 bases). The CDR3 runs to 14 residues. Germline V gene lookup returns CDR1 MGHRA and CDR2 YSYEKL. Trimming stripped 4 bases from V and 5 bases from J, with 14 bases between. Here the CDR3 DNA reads TGCGCCAGCAGCCGGCCAGGGGCTACTTATGGCTACACCTTC. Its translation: CASSRPGATYGYTF.

CDR3 loop: CASSQRDRVYGYTF. For the CDR3, the DNA is TGTGCCAGCAGTCAGAGGGACAGGGTTTATGGCTACACCTTC. V and J are TRBV27 and TRBJ1-2; 9 bases fit TRBD1. With 5 bases clipped from V and 5 bases from J, the junction kept 6 bases outside the gene matches. Germline CDR1 and CDR2: MNHEY and SMNVEV (reference sequence). The CDR3 runs 14 residues.

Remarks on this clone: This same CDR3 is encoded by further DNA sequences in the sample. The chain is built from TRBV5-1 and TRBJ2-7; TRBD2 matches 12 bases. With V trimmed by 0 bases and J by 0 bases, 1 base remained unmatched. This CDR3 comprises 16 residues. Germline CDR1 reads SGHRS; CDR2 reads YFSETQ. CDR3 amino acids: CASSLGLAGDSYEQYF. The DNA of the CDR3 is TGCGCCAGCAGCTTGGGACTAGCGGGAGACTCCTACGAGCAGTACTTC.

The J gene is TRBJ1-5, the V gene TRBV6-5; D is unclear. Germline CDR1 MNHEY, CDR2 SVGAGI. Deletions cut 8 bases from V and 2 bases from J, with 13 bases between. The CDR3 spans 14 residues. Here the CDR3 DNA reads TGTGCCAGCCGACCGGGCGTCGGCAATCAGCCCCAGCATTTT. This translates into CASRPGVGNQPQHF.

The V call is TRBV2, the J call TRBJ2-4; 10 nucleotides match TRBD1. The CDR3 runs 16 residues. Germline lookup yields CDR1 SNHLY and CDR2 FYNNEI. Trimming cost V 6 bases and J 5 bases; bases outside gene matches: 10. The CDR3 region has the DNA TGTGCCAGCAGGCCGGGACAGGGGAAGATCGAAAACATTCAGTACTTC. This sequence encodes CASRPGQGKIENIQYF.

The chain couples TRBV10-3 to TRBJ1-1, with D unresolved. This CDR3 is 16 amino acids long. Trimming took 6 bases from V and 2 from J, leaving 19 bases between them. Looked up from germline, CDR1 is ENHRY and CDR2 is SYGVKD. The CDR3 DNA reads TGTGCCATCAGCCCCCAGGACTCCTCAAGAAACACTGAAGCTTTCTTT. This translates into CAISPQDSSRNTEAFF.